This is a list of T cell receptor beta chains from one sample in a study of blood T cell repertoires in COVID-19. The repertoire was sequenced with immunoSEQ multiplex PCR; TCRdb's copy has only in-frame clones and lacks some. The table includes around 370,000 clones, about 93% detected once. Sequencing input: peripheral blood. All receptors derive from a woman aged 18-30 years who had recovered from COVID-19. Each CDR3 is given with its conserved first and last residue. The D gene is left open where the match is weak. The size of a clone is reported for some rows only, either as once, few or many, or as a class for expanded clones.

>15|TRBV27|TRBJ2-3|-|-
TGTGCCAGCAGTTTTTTTGGGGAGAACACAGATACGCAGTATTTT
CASSFFGENTDTQYF
>16|TRBV3-1/TRBV3-2|TRBJ2-1|TRBD2|-
TGTGCCAGCAGCCACCCAGCGGGAGGGTCCTACAATGAGCAGTTCTTC
CASSHPAGGSYNEQFF
>16|TRBV6-6|TRBJ2-1|-|once
TGTGCCAGCAGTACCGACCTACTAGGGGGATACAATGAGCAGTTCTTC
CASSTDLLGGYNEQFF
>15|TRBV7-7|TRBJ2-3|TRBD2|once
TGTGCCAGCAGCCCGGGACTAGATTTTACAGATACGCAGTATTTT
CASSPGLDFTDTQYF
>16|TRBV11-3|TRBJ2-1|TRBD2|-
TGTGCCAGCAGCGCCCGACTAGCGGGACCCTACAATGAGCAGTTCTTC
CASSARLAGPYNEQFF
>15|TRBV10-3|TRBJ1-1|-|-
TGTGCCATCAAACCCTCGGACAGATTGAACACTGAAGCTTTCTTT
CAIKPSDRLNTEAFF
>18|TRBV21-1|TRBJ1-2|-|-
TGTGCCAGCAGCAAACTCGGCAGGAAGCCCCGATCTAACTATGGCTACACCTTC
CASSKLGRKPRSNYGYTF
>14|TRBV6-5|TRBJ2-1|TRBD2|-
TGTGCCAGCAGGGCGCGGACTAGCGTCGTTGAGCAGTTCTTC
CASRARTSVVEQFF
>14|TRBV7-2|TRBJ1-1|-|-
TGTGCCAGCAGCTTAGTTCAGGGGAACACTGAAGCTTTCTTT
CASSLVQGNTEAFF
>15|TRBV24-1|TRBJ2-2|-|-
TGTGCCACCAGTGATTTGGGGCTGAACACCGGGGAGCTGTTTTTT
CATSDLGLNTGELFF
>14|TRBV7-2|TRBJ2-1|-|-
TGTGCCAGCAGCTTTTATCGAAAGCCGACAGAGCAGTTCTTC
CASSFYRKPTEQFF
>14|TRBV5-1|TRBJ2-3|-|-
TGCGCCAGCAGCTTCTCGGGAATGGCAGATACGCAGTATTTT
CASSFSGMADTQYF
>16|TRBV5-1|TRBJ2-2|-|-
TGCGCCAGCAGCTTGGCGACTAGTAGCGACACCGGGGAGCTGTTTTTT
CASSLATSSDTGELFF
>14|TRBV4-1|TRBJ1-3|-|-
TGCGCCAGCAGCGGTAGGGGGACTGGAAACACCATATATTTT
CASSGRGTGNTIYF
>15|TRBV7-6|TRBJ2-1|TRBD2|once
TGTGCCAGCAGCTTGTTGCGGGAGTTTTACAATGAGCAGTTCTTC
CASSLLREFYNEQFF
>14|TRBV27|TRBJ2-2|-|-
TGTGCCAGCAGATACCCGGGACATGGCGGGGAGCTGTTTTTT
CASRYPGHGGELFF
>16|TRBV19|TRBJ2-1|TRBD2|-
TGTGCCAGTAGTAGTAGGGGACTAGCGGGAGTTAGTGAGCAGTTCTTC
CASSSRGLAGVSEQFF
>16|TRBV30|TRBJ1-2|TRBD1|few
TGTGCCTGGGATGACCCGGGACAGGGACCTAACTATGGCTACACCTTC
CAWDDPGQGPNYGYTF
>13|TRBV7-9|TRBJ1-1|-|-
TGTGCCAGCAGCTTTTCCCAAGAGACTGAAGCTTTCTTT
CASSFSQETEAFF
>14|TRBV11-3|TRBJ1-1|TRBD1|once
TGTGCCACCCGGGACAGGGATTTTGGGGCTGAAGCTTTCTTT
CATRDRDFGAEAFF
>14|TRBV5-1|TRBJ2-5|-|-
TGCGCCAGCAGCTTGTCAGGGGTAGGGGAGACCCAGTACTTC
CASSLSGVGETQYF
>16|TRBV9|TRBJ2-5|TRBD2|-
TGTGCCAGCAGCACCAGGACTAGCGGGGAACAAGAGACCCAGTACTTC
CASSTRTSGEQETQYF
>16|TRBV6-5|TRBJ2-1|TRBD2|-
TGTGCCAGCAGTTACCTGGGTCGAGCGGGAGATAATGAGCAGTTCTTC
CASSYLGRAGDNEQFF
>15|TRBV19|TRBJ1-2|-|-
TGTGCCAGTAGTATGGGGGCGGCAGCCCACTATGGCTACACCTTC
CASSMGAAAHYGYTF
>16|TRBV6-6|TRBJ1-4|-|once
TGTGCCAGCAGCCGAAAAATTGGTCCCCAGGGTGAAAAACTGTTTTTT
CASSRKIGPQGEKLFF
>15|TRBV5-8|TRBJ1-4|-|-
TGTGCCAGCAGCTTGTTGCCAAGCCGGAATGAAAAACTGTTTTTT
CASSLLPSRNEKLFF
>17|TRBV5-6|TRBJ2-1|-|-
TGTGCCAGCAGCCATCCCGCGACTACCCGGGTGGCGAATGAGCAGTTCTTC
CASSHPATTRVANEQFF
>15|TRBV19|TRBJ2-5|TRBD1|once
TGTGCCAGTAGTATGGGACAGGGGAACCGGGAGACCCAGTACTTC
CASSMGQGNRETQYF
>12|TRBV24-1|TRBJ1-2|-|-
TGTGCCACCAGCCAGGGGATCTATGGCTACACCTTC
CATSQGIYGYTF
>16|TRBV5-1|TRBJ1-4|TRBD1|-
TGCGCCAGCAGCTGGGGGACAGGGGGCCCGGGGGAAAAACTGTTTTTT
CASSWGTGGPGEKLFF
>17|TRBV27|TRBJ2-1|TRBD2|-
TGTGCCAGCAGTCCTAGACTAGCGGGGCTCTCCTACAATGAGCAGTTCTTC
CASSPRLAGLSYNEQFF
>13|TRBV6-6|TRBJ2-1|TRBD2|-
TGTGCCAGCACGAGCGGGAGTATCCATGAGCAGTTCTTC
CASTSGSIHEQFF
>15|TRBV30|TRBJ1-2|-|few
TGTGCCTGGAGTGGAGCCGTGGCGGTTGCCTATGGCTACACCTTC
CAWSGAVAVAYGYTF
>11|TRBV19|TRBJ1-2|-|-
TGTGCCAGTAGTATAAGACAGGCCCCAGGCTTC
CASSIRQAPGF
>13|TRBV10-3|TRBJ1-2|TRBD1|-
TGTGCCATCAGCAGGGGGCAGGGGGATGGCTACACCTTC
CAISRGQGDGYTF
>14|TRBV29-1|TRBJ2-3|TRBD1|-
TGCAGCGTTGGAGTGGGACAGGGGACAGATACGCAGTATTTT
CSVGVGQGTDTQYF
>16|TRBV15|TRBJ1-3|TRBD1|-
TGTGCCACCAGCAGAGATGGGACAGGCTCTGGAAACACCATATATTTT
CATSRDGTGSGNTIYF
>15|TRBV15|TRBJ1-4|-|-
TGTGCCACCAGCAGAGATCTCGGGAGAAATGAAAAACTGTTTTTT
CATSRDLGRNEKLFF
>20|TRBV5-5|TRBJ2-2|TRBD2|-
TGTGCCAGCAGCTTGGTACCACTAGCGGGAGGTTCCGCGAACACCGGGGAGCTGTTTTTT
CASSLVPLAGGSANTGELFF
>16|TRBV6-6|TRBJ1-5|-|-
TGTGCCAGCAGTTACGGGGCAGGGGCTGCTCATCAGCCCCAGCATTTT
CASSYGAGAAHQPQHF
>16|TRBV15|TRBJ2-2|TRBD1|-
TGTGCCACCAGCAGATTCGGACAGGGAAGGTCCGGGGAGCTGTTTTTT
CATSRFGQGRSGELFF
>15|TRBV6-5|TRBJ2-3|-|-
TGTGCCAGCAGTTACTCCGGCGGGAGCACAGATACGCAGTATTTT
CASSYSGGSTDTQYF
>15|TRBV3-1/TRBV3-2|TRBJ1-1|-|once
TGTGCCAGCAGCCAAGAGGGGCAGCCCTACACTGAAGCTTTCTTT
CASSQEGQPYTEAFF
>13|TRBV19|TRBJ1-5|-|-
TGTGCCAGTACAGGGGTGGGCAATCAGCCCCAGCATTTT
CASTGVGNQPQHF
>19|TRBV7-2|TRBJ1-1|TRBD1|-
TGTGCCAGCAGCTTAGAATGGGGACAGGGGGTAAATAGGTACACTGAAGCTTTCTTT
CASSLEWGQGVNRYTEAFF
>12|TRBV18|TRBJ2-5|-|once
TGTGCCAGCTCACCATTATTAGAGACCCAGTACTTC
CASSPLLETQYF
>16|TRBV6-2/TRBV6-3|TRBJ2-3|TRBD2|-
TGTGCCAGCAGTTACGCTAGCGGGAGGGTGACAGATACGCAGTATTTT
CASSYASGRVTDTQYF
>14|TRBV14|TRBJ2-4|TRBD1|few
TGTGCCAGCAGCCTCAGGACAGGGTACAACATTCAGTACTTC
CASSLRTGYNIQYF
>16|TRBV5-1|TRBJ1-1|TRBD1|once
TGCGCCAGCAGCTTGGTGGGACAGGGGTCCTACACTGAAGCTTTCTTT
CASSLVGQGSYTEAFF
>15|TRBV2|TRBJ2-3|-|-
TGTGCCAGCAGCCGGATTCAGGGTGTCGCAGATACGCAGTATTTT
CASSRIQGVADTQYF
>15|TRBV11-2|TRBJ2-1|TRBD2|-
TGTGCCAGCAGCAGCGGGACTAGCGGCTACAATGAGCAGTTCTTC
CASSSGTSGYNEQFF
>16|TRBV4-3|TRBJ1-4|-|once
TGCGCCAGCAGCCAAGCCCTATCCCCTGAGAGTGAAAAACTGTTTTTT
CASSQALSPESEKLFF
>16|TRBV4-3|TRBJ2-1|TRBD2|-
TGCGCCAGCAGCCAAGAAGGGACTAGCGGCTACAATGAGCAGTTCTTC
CASSQEGTSGYNEQFF
>16|TRBV3-1/TRBV3-2|TRBJ2-1|-|-
TGTGCCAGCAGCCAAGATCGCGGAAGCTCCTACAATGAGCAGTTCTTC
CASSQDRGSSYNEQFF
>15|TRBV11-2|TRBJ2-5|TRBD2|once
TGTGCCAGCAGCACCAGTGGGGGGGGGTCAGGGACCCAGTACTTC
CASSTSGGGSGTQYF
>15|TRBV20-1|TRBJ2-1|-|-
TGCAGTGCTAGTGAGCTAGCCAAAAACCTCAATGAGCAGTTCTTC
CSASELAKNLNEQFF
>16|TRBV12-5|TRBJ2-3|TRBD2|-
TGTGCTAGTATCATAGCGGGAGGGCCAACGGGAGATACGCAGTATTTT
CASIIAGGPTGDTQYF
>15|TRBV7-9|TRBJ1-2|TRBD1|-
TGTGCCGACCGACAGGGTCGGTTCTTGGAAGGTGGCTACACCTTC
CADRQGRFLEGGYTF
>15|TRBV6-1|TRBJ1-2|TRBD1|-
TGTGCCGGCAGGGAAGGGACAGGAAATAACTATGGCTACACCTTC
CAGREGTGNNYGYTF